The clone carrying this T cell receptor (beta chain) was found a few times. In the authors' methods: How many nucleated cells were present was estimated from reference gene primer amplification. Only in-frame clones appear in the TCRdb table, and some are missing; sequencing was by immunoSEQ multiplex PCR. V and J calls and clone size are as listed in that table; D and trimming were resolved from the DNA. The repertoire holds some 120,000 clones, with around 90% as singletons. The entry originates in a study of blood T cell repertoires in COVID-19. Study-wide background: Acute and convalescent COVID-19 samples came from the United States, Italy and Spain.

From germline, CDR1 is SGHNT and CDR2 YYREEE (reference sequence). V dropped 2 bases and J dropped 0; count of bases not matched to a gene: 4. CDR3 length equals 15 residues. Seattle enrolled patients during active infection and tracked them longitudinally. The TCR originated in a man aged 55 to 70 with COVID-19, enrolled during active disease. Sequencing used peripheral blood. This chain joins TRBV5-4 and TRBJ1-1; 7 nucleotides agree with TRBD1. This chain's CDR3 is CASSLPGQMNTEAFF. In DNA form, the CDR3 reads TGTGCCAGCAGCTTACCGGGACAGATGAACACTGAAGCTTTCTTT. The full variable domain, rest sourced from reference TRBV5-4 and TRBJ1-1, is ETGVTQSPTHLIKTRGQQVTLRCSSQSGHNTVSWYQQALGQGPQFIFQYYREEENGRGNFPPRFSGLQFPNYSSELNVNALELDDSALYLCASSLPGQMNTEAFFGQGTRLTVV.